This TCR beta chain was found in a study of human T cells and chemical hapten exposure. Note on this clonotype: Possible read error: a much larger clone is one base away.

Time point reported: patch test 1, 2 weeks after DPC sensitization. Specified treatment: therapeutic diphenylcyclopropenone sensitization with weekly scalp DPC. The CDR3 sequence is 12 residues long. The germline V gene has CDR1 MNHEY and CDR2 SVGEGT. Trimming shortened V by 5 bases and J by 3 bases, and 8 bases separated the two germline ends. Via MiXCR, TCRdb re-called the RACE reads, giving one row per CDR3 protein. The sample records 40,000 to 60,000 distinct CDR3 sequences, around 9.3% being singletons. The sequencing used whole blood, collected in connection with sensitization to the hapten diphenylcyclopropenone (DPC). This TCR derives from a woman between 45 and 65 years old with alopecia areata. Some clones in this sample may be carry-over from other donors' samples. The chain recombines TRBV6-2 or TRBV6-3 with TRBJ2-7; D unresolved. In DNA, the CDR3 is TGTGCCAGCAGTCCCGGAGTCTACGAGCAGTACTTC. Translation: CASSPGVYEQYF.